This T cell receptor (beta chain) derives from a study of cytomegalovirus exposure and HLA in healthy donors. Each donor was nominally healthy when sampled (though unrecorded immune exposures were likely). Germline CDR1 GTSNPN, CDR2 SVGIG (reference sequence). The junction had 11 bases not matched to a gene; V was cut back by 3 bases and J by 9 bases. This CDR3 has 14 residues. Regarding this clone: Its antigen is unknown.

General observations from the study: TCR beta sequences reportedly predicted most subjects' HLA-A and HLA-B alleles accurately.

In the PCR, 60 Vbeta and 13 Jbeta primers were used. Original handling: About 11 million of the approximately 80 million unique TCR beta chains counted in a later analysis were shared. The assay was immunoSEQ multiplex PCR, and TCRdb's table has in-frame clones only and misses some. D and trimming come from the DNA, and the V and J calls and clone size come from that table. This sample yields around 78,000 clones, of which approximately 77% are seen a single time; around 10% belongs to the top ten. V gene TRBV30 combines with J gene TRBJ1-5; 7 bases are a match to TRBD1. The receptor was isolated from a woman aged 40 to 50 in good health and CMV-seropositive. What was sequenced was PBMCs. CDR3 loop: CAWRRQGSGWPQHF. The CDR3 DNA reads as TGTGCCTGGAGAAGACAGGGATCGGGGTGGCCCCAGCATTTT.